These 27 T cell receptor beta chains originate from one sample sequenced in a study of T cell responses to AZD1222 COVID-19 vaccine. Clones were sequenced by immunoSEQ multiplex PCR, and TCRdb holds only the in-frame ones, with some missing. The sample lists about 160,000 clones, about 91% occurring once. The starting material was peripheral blood, obtained 28 days after the second AZD1222 dose. These receptors all come from an adult who received the AZD1222 COVID-19 vaccine.

This clone is termed medium-sized. The rearrangement joins TRBV9 to TRBJ1-2, with a tentative D call TRBD1 (6 bases). Trimming pared 0 bases from V and 6 bases from J, leaving 12 bases between. Germline assignment: CDR1 SGDLS and CDR2 YYNGEE. The CDR3 consists of 14 residues. CDR3 loop: CASSVVKGGNGYTF. As DNA, the CDR3 is TGTGCCAGCAGCGTAGTTAAGGGGGGGAATGGCTACACCTTC.

The V and J genes are TRBV5-4 and TRBJ2-7, with TRBD1 identical over 7 bases. The CDR3 runs 15 residues. V trimming: 2 bases; J trimming: 0 bases; junction bases outside the gene matches: 5. CDR1 SGHNT and CDR2 YYREEE come from the germline V gene (reference sequence). CDR3 in amino acids: CASSLVDRSSYEQYF. The CDR3 nucleotides read TGTGCCAGCAGCTTAGTGGACAGGAGCTCCTACGAGCAGTACTTC.

The chain carries TRBV18 and TRBJ1-3, with 10 bases lining up with TRBD1. The CDR3 sequence is 16 residues long. After removal of 3 bases from V and 3 bases from J, the junction contained 5 bases not matched to a gene. The V gene's germline CDR1 is KGHSH and CDR2 LQKENI. CDR3 DNA sequence: TGTGCCAGCTCACCCGATGACAGGGGGCTTGGAAACACCATATATTTT. This sequence encodes CASSPDDRGLGNTIYF.

The V and J genes are TRBV7-9 and TRBJ2-7; D could derive from TRBD1 or TRBD2 (5 bases each). In germline, CDR1 is SEHNR, CDR2 FQNEAQ (reference sequence). Trimming cost V 3 bases and J 6 bases, with 12 bases left between them. The CDR3 covers 13 residues. The chain's CDR3 is CASSLDGTFEQYF. CDR3 in DNA: TGTGCCAGCAGCTTGGACGGGACCTTCGAGCAGTACTTC.

The chain uses TRBV5-1 and TRBJ2-3; D uncertain. CDR3 length: 13 amino acids. Germline CDR1 reads SGHRS; CDR2 reads YFSETQ. Trimming removed 0 bases from V and 2 bases from J, with 4 bases in between. The CDR3 spells CASSLDYTDTQYF. The CDR3 bases are TGCGCCAGCAGCTTGGACTACACAGATACGCAGTATTTT.

V gene TRBV21-1 combines with J gene TRBJ1-1; TRBD1, the D gene given by the table, was not confirmed from the DNA. TRBV21-1 constitutes a pseudogene. The CDR3 consists of 16 residues. CDR3 nucleotides: TGTGCCAGCAGCAAAGCGCGGGACAGGGGGAACACTGAAGCTTTCTTT. The encoded protein is CASSKARDRGNTEAFF.

The chain is built from TRBV3-1 (or the pseudogene TRBV3-2) and TRBJ2-7; 7 bases agree with TRBD2. The germline gives CDR1 LGHDT, CDR2 YNNKEL (reference sequence). J gave up 6 bases and V 4 bases, and 6 bases lay outside the gene matches. The CDR3 is made up of 13 amino acids. The CDR3 DNA is TGTGCCAGCAGCCCCCTCCCGGGGGGCGAGCAGTACTTC. It specifies CASSPLPGGEQYF.

The chain links TRBV29-1 to TRBJ1-5; D is unclear. The CDR3 loop spans 13 amino acids. Trimming removed 2 bases at V and 3 bases at J, with 8 bases between. CDR1 SQVTM and CDR2 ANQGSEA come from the germline V gene. In DNA form, the CDR3 reads TGCAGCGTTGAACAGACGCCCAATCAGCCCCAGCATTTT. Residues: CSVEQTPNQPQHF. The full variable domain, completed using reference TRBV29-1 and TRBJ1-5, is SAVISQKPSRDICQRGTSLTIQCQVDSQVTMMFWYRQQPGQSLTLIATANQGSEATYESGFVIDKFPISRPNLTFSTLTVSNMSPEDSSIYLCSVEQTPNQPQHFGDGTRLSIL.

V usage is TRBV29-1 and J usage is TRBJ1-3, with D perhaps matching TRBD1 (5 bases). V shed 3 bases and J shed 4 bases, with 10 bases lying between them. The germline V gene encodes CDR1 SQVTM and CDR2 ANQGSEA. This CDR3 contains 13 residues. The CDR3 is CSVELGDGNTIYF. CDR3 coding DNA: TGCAGCGTTGAGTTGGGGGACGGAAACACCATATATTTT.

V and J are TRBV5-6 and TRBJ2-2, with TRBD1 matching over 9 bases. Germline CDR1 is SGHDT and CDR2 is YYEEEE. Unmatched junction bases numbered 11, after V lost 5 bases and J lost 0 bases. CDR3 length: 18 residues. This chain's CDR3 is CASSQDRGDHANTGELFF. CDR3 nucleotides: TGTGCCAGCAGTCAGGACAGGGGAGATCATGCGAACACCGGGGAGCTGTTTTTT.

This rearrangement joins TRBV12-3 or TRBV12-4 to TRBJ2-1; 8 bases are shared with TRBD1. The V gene end was trimmed by 8 bases and the J gene end by 8 bases; junction bases not matched to a gene: 2. The CDR3 has 11 amino acids. CDR3 bases: TGTGCCAGCTCAGGGGGCGATGAGCAGTTCTTC. This translates into CASSGGDEQFF.

The V and J genes are TRBV28 and TRBJ1-5; unclear D gene. Trimming cost V 4 bases and J 6 bases, with 16 bases left between them. CDR3 length: 15 amino acids. CDR1 is MDHEN, CDR2 SYDVKM, per germline. CDR3: CASSSGSPRSQPQHF. In nucleotides, the CDR3 is TGTGCCAGCAGTTCCGGGAGTCCCCGGAGTCAGCCCCAGCATTTT. Combining the CDR3 with reference TRBV28 and TRBJ1-5 gives the whole variable domain DVKVTQSSRYLVKRTGEKVFLECVQDMDHENMFWYRQDPGLGLRLIYFSYDVKMKEKGDIPEGYSVSREKKERFSLILESASTNQTSMYLCASSSGSPRSQPQHFGDGTRLSIL.

The chain couples TRBV6-5 to TRBJ1-1; D is uncertain. Germline loops: CDR1 MNHEY, CDR2 SVGAGI. This CDR3 spans 12 amino acids. Between the trimmed V and J ends, which lost 6 bases and 5 bases, there was a span of 10 bases. CDR3 sequence (DNA): TGTGCCAGCAGCGCGTGGGATACTGAAGCTTTCTTT. This gives the protein CASSAWDTEAFF.

The chain combines TRBV12-3 or TRBV12-4 with TRBJ1-1, with D maybe TRBD1 (5 bases). V shed 9 bases and J shed 7 bases, with 18 bases lying between them. The CDR3 runs 13 residues. This chain's CDR3 is CASQPLSGGEAFF. In nucleotides, the CDR3 is TGTGCCAGTCAACCCCTCTCCGGGGGTGAAGCTTTCTTT.

V is TRBV5-8 and J is TRBJ2-6; 8 nucleotides line up with TRBD1. V dropped 4 bases and J dropped 2; count of bases not matched to a gene: 5. This CDR3 is built from 16 residues. Germline V CDR1 and CDR2: SGHTS, YDEGEE. The DNA for the CDR3 is TGTGCCAGCAGCAATTGGACAGGGACTGGGGCCAACGTCCTGACTTTC. Amino acid sequence: CASSNWTGTGANVLTF.

The gene calls are TRBV5-5 and TRBJ2-1; D remains unclear. The length of the CDR3 is 15 residues. Looked up from germline, CDR1 is SGHKS and CDR2 is YYEKEE (reference sequence). V lost 3 bases and J 2 bases, leaving 12 bases between the germline ends. This CDR3 is CASSSLVGAYNEQFF. The CDR3 DNA is TGTGCCAGCAGCTCCCTGGTTGGGGCCTACAATGAGCAGTTCTTC.

This clone was found once. This specimen includes other DNA sequences encoding the same CDR3. This sequence joins TRBV12-3 or TRBV12-4 and TRBJ1-2; D remains ambiguous. V was clipped by 6 bases and J by 1 base, with 6 bases between them. This CDR3 has 12 residues. This CDR3 reads CASSPGNYGYTF. The CDR3 nucleotides read TGTGCCAGCAGCCCCGGTAACTATGGCTACACCTTC.

The chain joins TRBV13 to TRBJ1-6; the D gene is possibly TRBD1 (6 bases). This CDR3 is built from 14 residues. The V gene lost 2 bases and the J gene lost 7 bases, with 9 bases spanning the gap. CDR1 is PRHDT and CDR2 is FYEKMQ in the germline V gene (reference sequence). CDR3 sequence (DNA): TGTGCCAGCAGCTTAAGTCAGGGGAATTCACCCCTCCACTTT. Amino acid sequence: CASSLSQGNSPLHF.

This sequence joins TRBV6-5 and TRBJ2-7, with TRBD1 identical over 7 bases. V was pared by 11 bases and J by 4 bases, with 5 bases of the junction left unmatched. This CDR3 contains 11 residues. Germline values: CDR1 MNHEY, CDR2 SVGAGI. Here the CDR3 DNA reads TGTGCCTCCCGGACAGGATACGAGCAGTACTTC. Translation gives CASRTGYEQYF.

V is TRBV19 and J is TRBJ1-2; D is ambiguous. Trimming took off 5 bases at V and 4 bases at J, with 14 bases between the two ends. Looked up from germline, CDR1 is LNHDA and CDR2 is SQIVND (reference sequence). The CDR3 extends over 14 amino acids. The CDR3 loop is CASSLKPLGYGYTF. DNA for the CDR3: TGTGCCAGTAGTCTCAAGCCCCTCGGCTATGGCTACACCTTC.

CDR3 loop: CAIAKGSYEQYF. The CDR3 coding sequence is TGTGCCATCGCGAAGGGAAGCTACGAGCAGTACTTC. The V gene is TRBV10-3, the J gene TRBJ2-7; D is ambiguous. The CDR3 totals 12 residues. Trimming pared 8 bases from V and 3 bases from J, leaving 11 bases between. CDR1 and CDR2 (germline): ENHRY, SYGVKD.

V and J are TRBV5-4 and TRBJ2-5; no definite D call. The CDR3 has 15 amino acids. Trimming took 5 bases from V and 4 from J, leaving 18 bases between them. Germline V CDR1 and CDR2: SGHNT, YYREEE (reference sequence). The CDR3 region has the DNA TGTGCCAGCAGTTTCGACCCCTCACTACCAGAGACCCAGTACTTC. Its protein is CASSFDPSLPETQYF.

The chain has TRBV7-2 and TRBJ1-5; D is unresolved. Germline V gene data show CDR1 as SGHTA and CDR2 as FQGNSA. Trimming took off 0 bases at V and 7 bases at J, with 10 bases between the two ends. This CDR3 region has 14 residues. The CDR3 is CASSLAGPGQPQHF. CDR3 coding DNA: TGTGCCAGCAGCTTAGCAGGGCCTGGACAGCCCCAGCATTTT.

The J gene is TRBJ2-5, the V gene TRBV4-1; D is perhaps TRBD2 (7 bases). This CDR3 is 14 amino acids long. Germline loops: CDR1 MGHRA, CDR2 YSYEKL. V lost 1 base to trimming and J lost 5 bases, with 11 bases between them. DNA for the CDR3: TGCGCCAGCAGCCAAGCGGGGGGCGCGGAGACCCAGTACTTC. Protein sequence: CASSQAGGAETQYF.

V usage is TRBV7-4 and J usage is TRBJ1-1; D might be TRBD1 (5 bases). The CDR3 loop spans 10 amino acids. The V end lost 4 bases, the J end lost 11 bases, and 8 bases lay between the germline ends. CDR1 and CDR2 (germline): SGHVT, SQSDAQ. The CDR3 nucleotides are TGTGCCAGCAGCTCAGGGCGGGCTTTCTTT. As protein: CASSSGRAFF.

The chain recombines TRBV5-1 with TRBJ2-3, with TRBD1 matching over 8 bases. Germline V CDR1 and CDR2: SGHRS, YFSETQ. The ends lost 3 bases at V and 3 bases at J; junction bases unmatched: 3. CDR3 length equals 14 residues. The CDR3 is CASSSRQGTDTQYF. The CDR3 region has the DNA TGCGCCAGCAGCTCTCGACAGGGGACAGATACGCAGTATTTT. The full variable domain, in which reference TRBV5-1 and TRBJ2-3 provide the parts outside the CDR3, is KAGVTQTPRYLIKTRGQQVTLSCSPISGHRSVSWYQQTPGQGLQFLFEYFSETQRNKGNFPGRFSGRQFSNSRSEMNVSTLELGDSALYLCASSSRQGTDTQYFGPGTRLTVL.

J is TRBJ1-6 and V is TRBV7-2, with D possibly matching TRBD1 (6 bases). Trimming stripped 6 bases from V and 4 bases from J, with 10 bases between. Germline lookup yields CDR1 SGHTA and CDR2 FQGNSA. The CDR3 contains 14 residues. CDR3 nucleotide sequence: TGTGCCAGCAGAACAGGGTATTATAATTCACCCCTCCACTTT. Its protein product is CASRTGYYNSPLHF.